The sequence of this T cell receptor (beta chain) was determined in a study of neurological immune-mediated disorders. Over 170 million TCR-beta sequences, together covering 15-18 subjects, were produced by every individual sequencing run that was carried out. TCRdb re-derived calls from the 5' RACE reads in MiXCR, one entry per CDR3 protein. Here the sample spans roughly 60,000 distinct CDR3 sequences, 3.5% to 4.5% being singletons. The CDR3 runs 11 residues. The germline gives CDR1 LGHDT, CDR2 YNNKEL (reference sequence). This clonotype has only a few counts. A junction end diverges from the germline sequence, so it may reflect a read error.

The sequenced sample was PBMCs. This clonotype originated in a woman in her forties or fifties with multiple sclerosis. The chain has TRBV3-1 and TRBJ1-1, with D perhaps matching TRBD1 (6 bases). CDR3: CASRKEINRVF. The CDR3 nucleotides read TGTGCCAGCAGAAAAGAGATTAACAGGGTCTTT.